The sequence of this TCR beta chain was determined in a study of regulatory T cells in long-lasting Graves disease. Turning to the study itself: The term persistent Graves' disease signified upward of 5 years on antithyroid drugs with positive TSH receptor antibodies.

Germline CDR1 is SGHNT and CDR2 is YENEEA. This CDR3 region has 12 residues. The V gene lost 5 bases and the J gene lost 5 bases, with 9 bases spanning the gap. With iRepertoire HTBI primers and Arm-PCR of CDR3 regions, TCR beta libraries were built. Original handling: From all samples, identification returned 14 TRBJ and just over 60 TRBV segments. TCRdb used MiXCR to reprocess the multiplex PCR reads, holding one entry per CDR3 protein. In this record, the V and J calls reflect TCRdb's handling and not the investigators' own analysis. The table lists 450,000 or so distinct CDR3 sequences, less than 25% of them singletons. Study-level findings and limits: Since the sample size was small, accuracy may have been reduced. Persistent disease preferred TRBV28, TRBJ1-2 and TRBJ2-5.

Noted time point: persistent/refractory GD, antithyroid drugs over 5 years with positive TRAb. The TCR library used RNA extracted from PBMCs. At least ten counts were recorded for this clonotype. The antigen is unknown. The chain has TRBV11-3 and TRBJ1-2; D uncertain. The source was peripheral blood mononuclear cells (PBMCs), collected when the disease was refractory, from a patient treated with antithyroid drugs. The TCR was taken from a female donor with Graves disease. For the CDR3, the DNA is TGTGCCAGCAGCAACAGCGGATATGGCTACACCTTC. This encodes CASSNSGYGYTF.